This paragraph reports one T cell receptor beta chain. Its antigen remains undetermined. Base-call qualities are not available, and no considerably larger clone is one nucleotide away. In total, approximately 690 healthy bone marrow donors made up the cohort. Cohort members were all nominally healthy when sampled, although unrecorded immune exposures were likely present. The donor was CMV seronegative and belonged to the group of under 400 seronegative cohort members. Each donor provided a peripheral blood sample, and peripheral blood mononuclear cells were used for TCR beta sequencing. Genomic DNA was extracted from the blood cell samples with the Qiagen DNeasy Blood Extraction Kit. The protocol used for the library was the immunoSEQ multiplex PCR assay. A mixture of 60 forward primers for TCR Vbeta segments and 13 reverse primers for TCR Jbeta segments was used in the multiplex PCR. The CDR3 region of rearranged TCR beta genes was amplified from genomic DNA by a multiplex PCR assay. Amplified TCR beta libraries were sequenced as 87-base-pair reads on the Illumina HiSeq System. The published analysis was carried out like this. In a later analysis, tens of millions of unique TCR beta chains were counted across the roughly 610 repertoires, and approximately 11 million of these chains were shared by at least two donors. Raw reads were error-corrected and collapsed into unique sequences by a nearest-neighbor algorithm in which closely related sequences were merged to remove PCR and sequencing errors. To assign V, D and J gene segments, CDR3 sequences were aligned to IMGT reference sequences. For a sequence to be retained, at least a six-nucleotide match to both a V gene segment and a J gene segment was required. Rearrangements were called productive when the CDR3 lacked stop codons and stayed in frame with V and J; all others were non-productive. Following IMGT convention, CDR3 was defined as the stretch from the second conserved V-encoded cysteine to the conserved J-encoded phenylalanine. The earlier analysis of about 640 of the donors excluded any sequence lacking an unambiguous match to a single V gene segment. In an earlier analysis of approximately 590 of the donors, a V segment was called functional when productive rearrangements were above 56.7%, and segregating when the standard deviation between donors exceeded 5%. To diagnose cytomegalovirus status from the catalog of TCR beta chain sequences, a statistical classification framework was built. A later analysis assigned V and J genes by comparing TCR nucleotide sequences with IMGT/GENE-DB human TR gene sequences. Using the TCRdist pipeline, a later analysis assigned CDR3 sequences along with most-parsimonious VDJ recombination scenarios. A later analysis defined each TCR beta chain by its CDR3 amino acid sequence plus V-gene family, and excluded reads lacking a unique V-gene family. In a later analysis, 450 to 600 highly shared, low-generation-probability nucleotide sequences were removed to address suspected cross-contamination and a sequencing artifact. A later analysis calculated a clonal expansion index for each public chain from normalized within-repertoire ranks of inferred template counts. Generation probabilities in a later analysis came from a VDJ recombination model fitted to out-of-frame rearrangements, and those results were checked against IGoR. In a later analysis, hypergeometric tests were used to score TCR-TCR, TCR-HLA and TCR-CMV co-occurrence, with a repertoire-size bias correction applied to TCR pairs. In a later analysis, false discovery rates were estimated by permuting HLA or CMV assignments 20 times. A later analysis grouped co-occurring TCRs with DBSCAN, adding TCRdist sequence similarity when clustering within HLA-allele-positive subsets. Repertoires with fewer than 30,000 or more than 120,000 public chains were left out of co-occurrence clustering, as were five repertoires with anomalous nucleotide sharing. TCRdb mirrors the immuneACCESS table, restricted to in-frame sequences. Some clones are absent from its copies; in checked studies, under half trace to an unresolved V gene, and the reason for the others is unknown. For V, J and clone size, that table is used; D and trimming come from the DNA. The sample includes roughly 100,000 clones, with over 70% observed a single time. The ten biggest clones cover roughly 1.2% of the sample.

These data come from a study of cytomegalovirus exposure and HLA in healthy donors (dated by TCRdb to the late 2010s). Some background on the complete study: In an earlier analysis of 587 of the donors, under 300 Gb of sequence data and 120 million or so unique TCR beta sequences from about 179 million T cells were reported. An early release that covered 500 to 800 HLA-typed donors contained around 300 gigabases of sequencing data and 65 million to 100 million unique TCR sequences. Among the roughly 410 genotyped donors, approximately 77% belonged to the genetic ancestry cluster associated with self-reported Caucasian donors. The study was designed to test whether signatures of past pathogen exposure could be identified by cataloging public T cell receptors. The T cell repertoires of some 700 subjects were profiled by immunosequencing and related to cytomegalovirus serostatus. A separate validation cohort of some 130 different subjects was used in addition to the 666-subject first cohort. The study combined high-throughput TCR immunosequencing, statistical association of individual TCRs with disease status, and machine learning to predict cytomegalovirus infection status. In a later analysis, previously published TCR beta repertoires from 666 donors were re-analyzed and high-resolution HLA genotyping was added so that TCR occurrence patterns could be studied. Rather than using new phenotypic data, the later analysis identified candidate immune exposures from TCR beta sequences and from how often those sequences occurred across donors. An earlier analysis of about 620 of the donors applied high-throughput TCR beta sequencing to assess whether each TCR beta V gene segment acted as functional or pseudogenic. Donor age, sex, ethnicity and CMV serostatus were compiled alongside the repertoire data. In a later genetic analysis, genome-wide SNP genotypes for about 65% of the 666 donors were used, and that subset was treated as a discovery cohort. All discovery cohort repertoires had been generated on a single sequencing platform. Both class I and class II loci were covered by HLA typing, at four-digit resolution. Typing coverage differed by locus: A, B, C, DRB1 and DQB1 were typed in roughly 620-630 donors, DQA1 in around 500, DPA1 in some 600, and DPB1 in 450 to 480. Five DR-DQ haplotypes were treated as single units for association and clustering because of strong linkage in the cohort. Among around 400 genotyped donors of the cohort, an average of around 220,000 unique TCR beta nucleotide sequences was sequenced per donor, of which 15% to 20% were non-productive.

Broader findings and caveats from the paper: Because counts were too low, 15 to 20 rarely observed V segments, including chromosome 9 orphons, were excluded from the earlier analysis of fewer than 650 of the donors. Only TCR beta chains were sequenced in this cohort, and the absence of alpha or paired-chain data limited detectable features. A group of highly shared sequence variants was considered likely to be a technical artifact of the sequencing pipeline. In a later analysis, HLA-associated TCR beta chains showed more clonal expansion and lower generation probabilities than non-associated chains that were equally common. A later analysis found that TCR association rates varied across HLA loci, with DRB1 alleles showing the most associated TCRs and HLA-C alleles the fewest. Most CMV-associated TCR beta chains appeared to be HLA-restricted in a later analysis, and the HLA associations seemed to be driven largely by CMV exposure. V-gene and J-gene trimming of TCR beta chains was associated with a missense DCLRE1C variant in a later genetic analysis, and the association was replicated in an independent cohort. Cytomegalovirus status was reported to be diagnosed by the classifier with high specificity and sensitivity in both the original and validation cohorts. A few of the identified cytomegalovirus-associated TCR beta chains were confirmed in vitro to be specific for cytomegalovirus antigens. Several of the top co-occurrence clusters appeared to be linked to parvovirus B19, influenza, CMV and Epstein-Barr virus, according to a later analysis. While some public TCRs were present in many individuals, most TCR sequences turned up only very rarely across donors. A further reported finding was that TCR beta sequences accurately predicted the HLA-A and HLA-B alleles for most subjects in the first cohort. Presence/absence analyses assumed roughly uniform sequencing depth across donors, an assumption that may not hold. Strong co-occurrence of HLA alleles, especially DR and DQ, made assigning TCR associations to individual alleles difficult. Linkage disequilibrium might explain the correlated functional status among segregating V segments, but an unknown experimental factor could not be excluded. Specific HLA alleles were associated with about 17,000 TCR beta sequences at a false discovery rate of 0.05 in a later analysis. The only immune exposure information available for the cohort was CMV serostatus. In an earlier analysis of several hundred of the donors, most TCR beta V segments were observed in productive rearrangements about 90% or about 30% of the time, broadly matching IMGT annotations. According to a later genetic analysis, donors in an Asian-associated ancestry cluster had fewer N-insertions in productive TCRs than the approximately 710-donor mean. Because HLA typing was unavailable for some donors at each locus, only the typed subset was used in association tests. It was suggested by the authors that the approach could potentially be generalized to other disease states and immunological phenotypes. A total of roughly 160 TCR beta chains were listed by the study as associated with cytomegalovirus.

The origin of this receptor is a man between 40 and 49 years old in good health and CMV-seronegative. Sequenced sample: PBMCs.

The DNA sequence is TGCGCCAGCAGACCAACTAGCGGGGGGTTGTCAGATACGCAGTATTTT. Translated, it reads CASRPTSGGLSDTQYF. The rearrangement joined TRBV5-1 to TRBJ2-3; TRBD2 lines up with 12 middle nucleotides. V is pruned by 5 bases and J by 4 bases, leaving 8 bases of the junction without a gene match. In the germline V gene, CDR1 corresponds to SGHRS and CDR2 to YFSETQ. The CDR3 numbers 16 residues from cysteine through phenylalanine. The CDR3 DNA has 48 bases and is translated from base 1.